The present T cell receptor beta chain was sequenced within a study of regulatory T cells in long-lasting Graves disease. The authors built TCR beta libraries using iRepertoire HTBI primers and Arm-PCR of CDR3 regions. TCRdb itself ran the multiplex PCR reads through MiXCR, one entry per CDR3 protein. The sample carries 350,000 to 550,000 distinct CDR3 sequences, 14% to 15% recorded once. The table lists this clonotype with a few counts. No antigen is known for it. This CDR3 region has 15 residues. V gave up 2 bases and J gave up 4 bases, with 12 bases separating them. Germline CDR1 is SGHTA and CDR2 is FQGNSA. General observations from the study: Under persistent disease, TRBV28, TRBJ1-2 and TRBJ2-5 were used preferentially.

Time point described: newly diagnosed GD, antithyroid drugs for less than 3 months. Construction of the TCR library relied on RNA isolated from PBMCs. Into tubes containing EDTA, about 9.6 milliliters of peripheral blood were drawn. These data are also associated with another study on T cells in Graves' hyperthyroidism and ophthalmopathy. From that study: Within blood appeared most thyroid clonotypes that had expanded above 0.001.

The TCR originated in a woman aged 30 to 39 with Graves disease. The chain uses TRBV7-2 and TRBJ1-3, with a possible D match to TRBD1 (6 bases). The sample consisted of peripheral blood mononuclear cells (PBMCs), taken at new diagnosis, from a patient treated with antithyroid drugs. The CDR3, as DNA: TGTGCCAGCAGCTTAACGGGGGCAACGGGAAACACCATATATTTT. It yields the protein CASSLTGATGNTIYF.